The entry below describes one TCR beta chain. This entry is derived from a study of control samples from healthy donors and cancer patients. The CDR3 is 15 amino acids. V dropped 6 bases and J dropped 2 bases, with 14 bases sitting between them. CDR1 and CDR2 from the germline V gene are SGHVS and FQNEAQ. The table came from immunoSEQ multiplex PCR; TCRdb's copy has only in-frame clones and leaves some out. Here the sample spans 170,000 or so clones, approximately 94% being singletons. The TCR sequence derives from a woman aged 18-35 years in good health. V and J are TRBV7-8 and TRBJ2-1; TRBD2 is a possible D gene (5 bases). The material sequenced was blood. The CDR3 DNA is TGTGCCAGCAGAATGCAGGAGGCCCCCTACAATGAGCAGTTCTTC. Translated: CASRMQEAPYNEQFF.